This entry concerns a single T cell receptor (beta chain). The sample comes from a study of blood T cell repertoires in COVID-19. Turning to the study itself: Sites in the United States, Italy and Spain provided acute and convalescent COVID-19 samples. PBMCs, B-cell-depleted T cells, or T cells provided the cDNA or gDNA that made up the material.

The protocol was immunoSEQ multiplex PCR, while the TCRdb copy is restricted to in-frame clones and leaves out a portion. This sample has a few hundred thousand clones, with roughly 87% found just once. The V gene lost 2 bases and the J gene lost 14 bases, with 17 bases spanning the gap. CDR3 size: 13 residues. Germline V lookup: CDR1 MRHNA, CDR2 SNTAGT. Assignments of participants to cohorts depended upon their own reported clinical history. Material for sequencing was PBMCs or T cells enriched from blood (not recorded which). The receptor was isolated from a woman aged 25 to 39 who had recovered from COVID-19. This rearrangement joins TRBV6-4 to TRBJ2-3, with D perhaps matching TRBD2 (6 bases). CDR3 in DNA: TGTGCCAGCAGTGACGCACCCGGGACTCAGGCGTATTTT. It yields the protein CASSDAPGTQAYF.